The clone carrying this TCR beta chain was counted once. Its target is not known. Measured with immunoSEQ multiplex PCR; TCRdb has only the in-frame clones, and not every one. In the table there are about 64,000 clones, roughly 74% of which are singletons. Indicated time point: week 35, safety follow-up. Doses consisted of 300 ug of mutant IDH1 20-mer peptide each, paired with topical imiquimod. Administration of eight vaccinations to patients took place in weeks 1, 3, 5, 7, 11, 15, 19, 23. These data come from a study of a mutant IDH1 vaccine in newly diagnosed glioma. In the study overall: The start of vaccination came 4-6 weeks after radiotherapy alone, or with temozolomide cycles. Antecedent treatment encompassed radiotherapy, temozolomide, or their combination; the majority received both.

The CDR3 spans 14 residues. V lost 3 bases and J lost 6, with 14 bases in between. The germline CDR1 and CDR2 sequences are SGDLS and YYNGEE. General study findings and limits: The authors found pseudoprogression apparently unrelated to changes in top peripheral T cell clonotypes.

Sequencing used PBMCs, obtained from a glioma patient whose treatment included an IDH1 peptide vaccine. This clonotype originated in a man aged 50 or older with glioma. The J gene is TRBJ2-3, the V gene TRBV9, with TRBD2 as a possible D gene (6 bases). As DNA, the CDR3 is TGTGCCAGCAGCGCCGGGGGACCGTCGGATACGCAGTATTTT. Translation: CASSAGGPSDTQYF.